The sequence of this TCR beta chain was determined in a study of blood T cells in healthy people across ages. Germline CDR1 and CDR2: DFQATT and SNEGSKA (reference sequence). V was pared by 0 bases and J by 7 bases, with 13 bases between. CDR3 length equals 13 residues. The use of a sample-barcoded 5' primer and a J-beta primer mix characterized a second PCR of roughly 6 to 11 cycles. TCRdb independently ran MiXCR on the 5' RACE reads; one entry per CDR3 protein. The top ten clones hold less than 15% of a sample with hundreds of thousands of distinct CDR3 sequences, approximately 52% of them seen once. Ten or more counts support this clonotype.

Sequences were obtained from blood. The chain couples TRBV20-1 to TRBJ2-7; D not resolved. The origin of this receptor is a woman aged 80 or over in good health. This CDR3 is CSARDPERKEQYF. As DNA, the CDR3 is TGCAGTGCTAGAGATCCGGAGCGAAAGGAGCAGTACTTC.